This T cell receptor beta chain was retrieved from a study of shared T cell receptors in the human thymus. Sequencing used immunoSEQ multiplex PCR; TCRdb keeps in-frame clones, though not all of them. The sample gives 700,000 or so clones, roughly 85% of which show up once; around 0.0094% is in the top ten. This sample also appeared in a second study, on human thymus T cells. That report notes: Corrective cardiac operations yielded the resected thymus tissue. Blood and thymic repertoires both appeared biased in V and J gene usage.

Specimen: thymocytes. The origin of this receptor is a girl under three years old with a congenital heart defect.

The CDR3 coding sequence is TGCGCCAGCAGCGCAAGCGGAATGGGAACTGAAGCTTTCTTT. Translating gives CASSASGMGTEAFF. The chain recombines TRBV5-1 with TRBJ1-1, with no clear D. Trimming removed 4 bases from V and 5 bases from J, with 15 bases in between. This CDR3 is built from 14 residues. CDR1 is SGHRS and CDR2 is YFSETQ in the germline V gene.